This T cell receptor beta chain came from a study of blood T cell repertoires in COVID-19. Germline values: CDR1 MDHEN, CDR2 SYDVKM. The CDR3 is 14 amino acids. V was clipped by 6 bases and J by 8 bases; unmatched bases: 9. The count of this clone is one. The table came from immunoSEQ multiplex PCR; TCRdb's copy has only in-frame clones and leaves some out. In the table there are approximately 210,000 clones, around 80% of which are singletons. The TCR was taken from a woman aged 40 to 50 with acute or convalescent COVID-19. Material for sequencing was peripheral blood. The J gene is TRBJ1-4, the V gene TRBV28; 7 nucleotides line up with TRBD1. DNA of the CDR3: TGTGCCAGCAGCAGCCAGGACAGGCGAGAAAAACTGTTTTTT. Amino acid sequence: CASSSQDRREKLFF.